The rows below give T cell receptor beta chains drawn from one sample of a study of beta chain features in type 1 diabetes. Method: immunoSEQ multiplex PCR; TCRdb's copy keeps in-frame clones and lacks some. The sample includes approximately 170,000 clones, roughly 8% seen only once; the top ten take roughly 0.5%. The specimen sequenced was central memory CD4+ T cells from blood. The receptors stem from a man aged 18 to 30 with type 1 diabetes. The CDR3 runs from the conserved cysteine through the conserved F or W. A D gene is named only where the DNA matches it firmly. Expanded clones are given a class, and other clones once, few, many or no size at all.

V: TRBV6-5
D: TRBD1
J: TRBJ1-5
length: 15
size: .
DNA: TGTGCCAGCAGTTACTCTGGGACAGGGGATCAGCCCCAGCATTTT
CDR3: CASSYSGTGDQPQHF

V: TRBV2
D: .
J: TRBJ2-1
length: 15
size: many
DNA: TGTGCCAGCAGTGTGAACGGGGACTCCTACAATGAGCAGTTCTTC
CDR3: CASSVNGDSYNEQFF

V: TRBV30
D: .
J: TRBJ2-5
length: 14
size: few
DNA: TGTGCCTGGAGTGACCCAGGGGCTGGAGAGACCCAGTACTTC
CDR3: CAWSDPGAGETQYF

V: TRBV6-6
D: .
J: TRBJ1-1
length: 13
size: few
DNA: TGTGCCAGCAGTTCGGGACAGAACACTGAAGCTTTCTTT
CDR3: CASSSGQNTEAFF

V: TRBV18
D: TRBD1
J: TRBJ2-7
length: 14
size: .
DNA: TGTGCCAGCTCACCCGACAGGGCCGCCTACGAGCAGTACTTC
CDR3: CASSPDRAAYEQYF

V: TRBV27
D: .
J: TRBJ1-6
length: 15
size: .
DNA: TGTGCCAGCAGTTTACCAGGGGCCAGGAATTCACCCCTCCACTTT
CDR3: CASSLPGARNSPLHF

V: TRBV6-5
D: TRBD1
J: TRBJ2-5
length: 15
size: .
DNA: TGTGCCAGCAGTGTGACAGGGGCCCCCCAAGAGACCCAGTACTTC
CDR3: CASSVTGAPQETQYF

V: TRBV6-5
D: TRBD2
J: TRBJ2-7
length: 13
size: .
DNA: TGTGCCAGCAGCTTAGCGGGACCAGACAAGCAGTACTTC
CDR3: CASSLAGPDKQYF

V: TRBV4-3
D: .
J: TRBJ2-3
length: 13
size: few
DNA: TGCGCCAGCAGCCAAGATCCGGGAGATACGCAGTATTTT
CDR3: CASSQDPGDTQYF

V: TRBV7-2
D: .
J: TRBJ2-3
length: 11
size: few
DNA: TGTGCCAGCAGCTCAACAACTACGCAGTATTTT
CDR3: CASSSTTTQYF

V: TRBV5-1
D: TRBD2
J: TRBJ2-4
length: 15
size: .
DNA: TGCGCCAGCAGCCCAAGCGGGGGGGTCGAAAACATTCAGTACTTC
CDR3: CASSPSGGVENIQYF

V: TRBV28
D: TRBD2
J: TRBJ2-1
length: 15
size: .
DNA: TGTGCCAGCAGGAAGACTAGCGGGAGTAACAATGAGCAGTTCTTC
CDR3: CASRKTSGSNNEQFF

V: TRBV9
D: .
J: TRBJ2-3
length: 15
size: many
DNA: TGTGCCAGCAGCGTGGATTTGACAGCCACAGATACGCAGTATTTT
CDR3: CASSVDLTATDTQYF

V: TRBV28
D: .
J: TRBJ2-5
length: 13
size: few
DNA: TGTGCCAGCAGGACAAACAGTGGCGAGACCCAGTACTTC
CDR3: CASRTNSGETQYF

V: TRBV9
D: TRBD1
J: TRBJ2-7
length: 16
size: .
DNA: TGTGCCAGCAGCGTACAATACGGACAGGGTTACGACGAGCAGTACTTC
CDR3: CASSVQYGQGYDEQYF

V: TRBV7-8
D: .
J: TRBJ2-7
length: 11
size: .
DNA: TGTGCCAGCAGCTTGTCGGGGGTTGAGTACTTC
CDR3: CASSLSGVEYF

V: TRBV7-2
D: .
J: TRBJ2-1
length: 16
size: .
DNA: TGTGCCAGCAGCTTAGCGGACTCGCCCTCCTACAATGAGCAGTTCTTC
CDR3: CASSLADSPSYNEQFF

V: TRBV7-2
D: .
J: TRBJ1-1
length: 13
size: .
DNA: TGTGCCAGCAGCGCTGACACAGGAGTTGAAGCTTTCTTT
CDR3: CASSADTGVEAFF

V: TRBV29-1
D: .
J: TRBJ1-4
length: 14
size: few
DNA: TGCAGCGTTTCAAGGGGTTCAACTAATGAAAGACTGTTTTTT
CDR3: CSVSRGSTNERLFF

V: TRBV28
D: .
J: TRBJ2-7
length: 13
size: .
DNA: TGTGCCAGCAACTCCCCTAGATCCAACGAGCAGTACTTC
CDR3: CASNSPRSNEQYF

V: TRBV11-2
D: .
J: TRBJ1-6
length: 14
size: .
DNA: TGTGCCAGCAGCTACCGGGACATCAATTCACCCCTCCACTTT
CDR3: CASSYRDINSPLHF

V: TRBV2
D: TRBD2
J: TRBJ2-1
length: 16
size: few
DNA: TGTGCCAGCAGTGAACGAGCGGGAGGGGCATTCAATGAGCAGTTCTTC
CDR3: CASSERAGGAFNEQFF

V: TRBV5-6
D: .
J: TRBJ2-5
length: 14
size: few
DNA: TGTGCCAGCAGCCAGTATCGGGTCCAAGAGACCCAGTACTTC
CDR3: CASSQYRVQETQYF

V: TRBV23-1
D: TRBD1
J: TRBJ1-6
length: 15
size: many
DNA: TGCGCCAGCAGTCCGCCAGAGACAGGGGACTCACCCCTCCACTTT
CDR3: CASSPPETGDSPLHF

V: TRBV29-1
D: TRBD1
J: TRBJ2-5
length: 13
size: few
DNA: TGCAGCGTTGGTGACAGGGTCCCGGAGACCCAGTACTTC
CDR3: CSVGDRVPETQYF

V: TRBV7-2
D: TRBD2
J: TRBJ2-5
length: 16
size: few
DNA: TGTGCCAGCAGCTCAACAGGACTAGCGGGGGGGGAGACCCAGTACTTC
CDR3: CASSSTGLAGGETQYF

V: TRBV7-9
D: .
J: TRBJ2-1
length: 15
size: .
DNA: TGTGCCAGCAGCCCGATGGGTGCGGAGAACAATGAGCAGTTCTTC
CDR3: CASSPMGAENNEQFF

V: TRBV14
D: .
J: TRBJ2-3
length: 17
size: .
DNA: TGTGCCAGCAGCCACCCCCCTACAGGGATAGGACCAGATACGCAGTATTTT
CDR3: CASSHPPTGIGPDTQYF

V: TRBV7-2
D: TRBD2
J: TRBJ2-5
length: 15
size: .
DNA: TGTGCCAGCAGACCCCGACTAGCGGGAGCAGAGACCCAGTACTTC
CDR3: CASRPRLAGAETQYF

V: TRBV5-1
D: TRBD1
J: TRBJ2-1
length: 16
size: .
DNA: TGCGCCAGCAGCCCACGGGGACAGGGGGCGGGCAATGAGCAGTTCTTC
CDR3: CASSPRGQGAGNEQFF

V: TRBV14
D: TRBD2
J: TRBJ2-7
length: 15
size: many
DNA: TGTGCCAGCAGCCCCACACTAGCGGGGGCCTACGAGCAGTACTTC
CDR3: CASSPTLAGAYEQYF

V: TRBV4-1
D: TRBD1
J: TRBJ2-1
length: 17
size: few
DNA: TGCGCCAGCAGCCGACTGACCGGGACAGGGTCCTACAATGAGCAGTTCTTC
CDR3: CASSRLTGTGSYNEQFF

V: TRBV13
D: TRBD2
J: TRBJ2-7
length: 14
size: few
DNA: TGTGCCAGCAGCCGCGGGAGGCCCTCTTACGAGCAGTACTTC
CDR3: CASSRGRPSYEQYF

V: TRBV7-9
D: .
J: TRBJ2-1
length: 12
size: .
DNA: TGTGCCAGCAGATTAATCGGAGAAGAGCAGTTCTTC
CDR3: CASRLIGEEQFF

V: TRBV7-2
D: .
J: TRBJ1-4
length: 12
size: few
DNA: TGTGCCAGCAGCCCGAGGCGGGGAAAACTGTTTTTT
CDR3: CASSPRRGKLFF